This T cell receptor (beta chain) originates from a study of cytomegalovirus exposure and HLA in healthy donors. This CDR3 region has 15 residues. Germline values: CDR1 WSHSY, CDR2 SAAADI. The V segment lost 5 bases and the J segment 1 base; nucleotides outside the gene matches: 3. The PCR had 60 Vbeta and 13 Jbeta primers. Only in-frame clones appear in the TCRdb table, and some are missing; sequencing was by immunoSEQ multiplex PCR. Of around 230,000 clones detected, about 80% appear once; the ten largest clones hold roughly 6%. This sequence was found in a man in his forties in good health and CMV-seropositive. The sample was PBMCs. The J gene is TRBJ2-5, the V gene TRBV10-2; 11 nucleotides match TRBD2. The CDR3, as DNA: TGCGCCAGCAGTTGGACTAGCGGGTTCCAAGAGACCCAGTACTTC. The encoded protein is CASSWTSGFQETQYF.